This TCR beta chain was observed in a study of cytomegalovirus exposure and HLA in healthy donors. Study-wide background: Earlier sequencing of 150 million to 200 million T cells yielded 100 million to 120 million unique TCR beta sequences. The study's findings and limits: Association with HLA alleles at 0.05 false discovery rate was found for 15,000 to 20,000 TCR beta sequences in a later analysis. Sequencing probably produced one cluster of sequence variants that were highly shared.

This clone was seen more than once but under ten times. As yet, its antigen is unknown. This CDR3 comprises 15 residues. The V gene's germline CDR1 is LNHDA and CDR2 SQIVND (reference sequence). V lost 5 bases and J lost 0; bases outside the gene matches: 4. PCR employed 60 Vbeta and 13 Jbeta primers. The data were produced by immunoSEQ multiplex PCR, yet TCRdb's version contains in-frame clones alone and is incomplete. The table records about 160,000 clones, more than 60% of them present only once. The clonotype was recovered from a man aged 35 to 55 in good health and CMV-seronegative. This rearrangement joins TRBV19 to TRBJ1-5, with TRBD1 matching over 7 bases. Source material: PBMCs. CDR3 DNA sequence: TGTGCCAGTAGTGACAGGGCTTATAGCAATCAGCCCCAGCATTTT. It is translated as CASSDRAYSNQPQHF.